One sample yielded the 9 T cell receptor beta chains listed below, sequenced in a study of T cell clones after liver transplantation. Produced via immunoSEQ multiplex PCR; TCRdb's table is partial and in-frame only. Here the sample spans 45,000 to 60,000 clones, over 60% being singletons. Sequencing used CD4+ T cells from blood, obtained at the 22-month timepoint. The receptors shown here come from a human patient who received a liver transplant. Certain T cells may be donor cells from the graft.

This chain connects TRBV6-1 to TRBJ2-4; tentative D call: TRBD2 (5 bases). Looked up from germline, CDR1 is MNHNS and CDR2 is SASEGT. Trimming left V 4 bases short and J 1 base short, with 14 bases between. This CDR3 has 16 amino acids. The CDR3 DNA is TGTGCCAGCAGTGCTCGGCCGGGAACGGCCAAAAACATTCAGTACTTC. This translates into CASSARPGTAKNIQYF.

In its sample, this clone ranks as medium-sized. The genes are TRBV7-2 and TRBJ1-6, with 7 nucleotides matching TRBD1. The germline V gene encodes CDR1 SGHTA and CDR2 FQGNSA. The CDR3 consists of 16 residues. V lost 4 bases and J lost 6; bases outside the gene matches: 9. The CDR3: CASSSARGQLNSPLHF. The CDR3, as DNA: TGTGCCAGCAGCTCCGCAAGGGGGCAGCTTAATTCACCCCTCCACTTT.

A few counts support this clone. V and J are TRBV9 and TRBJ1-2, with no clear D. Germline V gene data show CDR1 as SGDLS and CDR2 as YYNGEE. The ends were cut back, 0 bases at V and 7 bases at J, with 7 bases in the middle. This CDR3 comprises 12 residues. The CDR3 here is CASSVATGGYTF. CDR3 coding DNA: TGTGCCAGCAGCGTAGCTACCGGTGGCTACACCTTC.

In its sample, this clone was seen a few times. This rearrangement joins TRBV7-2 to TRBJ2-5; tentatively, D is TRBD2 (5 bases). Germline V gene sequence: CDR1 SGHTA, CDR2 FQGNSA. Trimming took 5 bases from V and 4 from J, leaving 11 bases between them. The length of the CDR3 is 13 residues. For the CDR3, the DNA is TGTGCCAGCAGCCGAGGGTCTCCAGAGACCCAGTACTTC. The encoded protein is CASSRGSPETQYF.

The CDR3 coding sequence is TGTGCCAGCAGTTACGGTTGGGACTGGAACACTGAAGCTTTCTTT. Protein: CASSYGWDWNTEAFF. This chain links TRBV6-5 with TRBJ1-1; D is perhaps TRBD1 (5 bases). Trimming removed 2 bases from V and 1 base from J, with 11 bases in between. The CDR3 has 15 amino acids. The germline V gene encodes CDR1 MNHEY and CDR2 SVGAGI.

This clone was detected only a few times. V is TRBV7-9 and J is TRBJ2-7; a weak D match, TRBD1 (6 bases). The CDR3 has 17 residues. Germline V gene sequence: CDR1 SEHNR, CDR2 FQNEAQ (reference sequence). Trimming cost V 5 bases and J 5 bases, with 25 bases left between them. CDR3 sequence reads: CASSRRNREGLFHEQYF. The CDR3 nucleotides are TGTGCCAGCAGCAGACGTAACAGGGAAGGCCTTTTCCACGAGCAGTACTTC.

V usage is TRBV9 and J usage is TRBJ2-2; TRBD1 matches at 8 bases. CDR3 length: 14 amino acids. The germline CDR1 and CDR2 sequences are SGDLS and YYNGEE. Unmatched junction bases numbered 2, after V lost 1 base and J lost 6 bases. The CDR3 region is CASSVPGGSGELFF. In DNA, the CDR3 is TGTGCCAGCAGCGTACCAGGGGGCTCCGGGGAGCTGTTTTTT.

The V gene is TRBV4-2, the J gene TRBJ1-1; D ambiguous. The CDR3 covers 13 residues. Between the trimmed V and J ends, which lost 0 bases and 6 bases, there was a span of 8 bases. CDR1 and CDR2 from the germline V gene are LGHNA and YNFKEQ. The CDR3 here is CASSQDRRAEAFF. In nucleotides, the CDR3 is TGTGCCAGCAGCCAAGATAGGAGGGCTGAAGCTTTCTTT.

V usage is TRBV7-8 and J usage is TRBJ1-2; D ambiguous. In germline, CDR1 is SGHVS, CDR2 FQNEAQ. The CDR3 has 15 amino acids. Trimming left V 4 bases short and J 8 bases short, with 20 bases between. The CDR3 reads CASSSPNYDNVGYTF. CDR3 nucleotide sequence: TGTGCCAGCAGCTCCCCGAATTACGATAACGTCGGCTACACCTTC.